The clone carrying this TCR beta chain has a count of ten or more. As yet, its antigen is unknown. The data stem from a study of T cell repertoires in cytomegalovirus infection. Study-wide results and caveats: In two of eight donors, the top clonotype was HLA-C-restricted CMV-specific.

TCRdb reprocessed the reads with MiXCR, giving one entry per CDR3 protein. The data hold around 630,000 distinct CDR3 sequences, with roughly 26% observed a single time. The CDR3 runs 16 residues. Germline CDR1 is SGHTA and CDR2 is FQGNSA. Trimming pared 7 bases from V and 0 bases from J, leaving 18 bases between. Sequencing was carried out using CD8+ T cells from PBMCs. V is TRBV7-2 and J is TRBJ1-1; D is perhaps TRBD1 (5 bases). The receptor was isolated from a human donor in good health (CMV status not recorded). Some clones in this sample may be carry-over from other donors' samples. CDR3 bases: TGTGCCAGCACCCTAGTCGACAGAAGTTTGAACACTGAAGCTTTCTTT. Protein sequence: CASTLVDRSLNTEAFF.